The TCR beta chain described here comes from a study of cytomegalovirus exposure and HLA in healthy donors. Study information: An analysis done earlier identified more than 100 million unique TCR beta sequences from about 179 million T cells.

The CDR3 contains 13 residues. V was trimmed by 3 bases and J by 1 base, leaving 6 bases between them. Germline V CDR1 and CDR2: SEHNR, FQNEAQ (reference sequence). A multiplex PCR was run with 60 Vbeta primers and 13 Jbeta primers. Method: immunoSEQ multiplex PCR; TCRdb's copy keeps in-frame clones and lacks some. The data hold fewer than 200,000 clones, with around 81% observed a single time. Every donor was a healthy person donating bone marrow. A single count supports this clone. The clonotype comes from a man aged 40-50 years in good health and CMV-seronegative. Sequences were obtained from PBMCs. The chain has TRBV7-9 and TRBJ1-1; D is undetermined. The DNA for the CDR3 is TGTGCCAGCAGCTTCGAGGGGAACACTGAAGCTTTCTTT. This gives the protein CASSFEGNTEAFF.